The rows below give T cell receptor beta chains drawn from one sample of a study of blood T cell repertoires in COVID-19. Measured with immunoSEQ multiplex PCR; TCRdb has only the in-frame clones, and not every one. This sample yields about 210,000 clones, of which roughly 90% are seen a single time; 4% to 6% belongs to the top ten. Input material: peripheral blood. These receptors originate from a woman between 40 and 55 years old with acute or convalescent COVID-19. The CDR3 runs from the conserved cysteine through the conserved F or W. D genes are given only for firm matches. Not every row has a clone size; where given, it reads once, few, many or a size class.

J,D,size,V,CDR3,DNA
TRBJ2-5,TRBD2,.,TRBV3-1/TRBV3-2,CASSPQSGGQQETQYF,TGTGCCAGCAGCCCCCAAAGCGGGGGGCAGCAAGAGACCCAGTACTTC
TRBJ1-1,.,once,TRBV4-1,CASSQSPGANTEAFF,TGCGCCAGCAGCCAGTCCCCAGGGGCGAACACTGAAGCTTTCTTT
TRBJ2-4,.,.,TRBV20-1,CSASRSNIQYF,TGCAGTGCTAGTAGGAGTAACATTCAGTACTTC
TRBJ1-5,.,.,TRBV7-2,CASSLIDIGNQPQHF,TGTGCCAGCAGCTTAATAGATATCGGTAATCAGCCCCAGCATTTT
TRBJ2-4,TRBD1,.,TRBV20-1,CSASGGTGLRLAKNIQYF,TGCAGTGCTAGTGGGGGGACAGGGCTCCGACTAGCCAAAAACATTCAGTACTTC
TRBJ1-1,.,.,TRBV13,CASSPGDGNTEAFF,TGTGCCAGCAGCCCAGGGGACGGGAACACTGAAGCTTTCTTT
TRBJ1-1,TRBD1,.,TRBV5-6,CASSRRRTGYKETEAFF,TGTGCCAGCAGCCGCAGAAGGACAGGTTATAAGGAAACTGAAGCTTTCTTT
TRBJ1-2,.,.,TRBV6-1,CASSELKLGTQYGYTF,TGTGCCAGCAGTGAACTTAAATTAGGGACACAGTATGGCTACACCTTC
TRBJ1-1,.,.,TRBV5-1,CASNPLGERTEAFF,TGCGCCAGCAACCCCCTAGGCGAACGAACTGAAGCTTTCTTT
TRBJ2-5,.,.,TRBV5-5,CASSYSQETQYF,TGTGCCAGCAGCTACAGCCAAGAGACCCAGTACTTC
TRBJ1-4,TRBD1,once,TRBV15,CATSIHPFGTDHNEKLFF,TGTGCCACCAGCATCCATCCTTTCGGGACAGATCATAATGAAAAACTGTTTTTT
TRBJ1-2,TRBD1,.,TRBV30,CAWRSTPGQGANYGYTF,TGTGCCTGGAGATCAACGCCGGGACAGGGGGCGAACTATGGCTACACCTTC
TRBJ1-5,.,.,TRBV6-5,CASSGIPGEYQPQHF,TGTGCCAGCAGCGGGATACCTGGGGAATATCAGCCCCAGCATTTT
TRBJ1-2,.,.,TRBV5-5,CASSLGVWGRESDYGYTF,TGTGCCAGCAGCTTGGGAGTATGGGGCAGGGAATCGGACTATGGCTACACCTTC
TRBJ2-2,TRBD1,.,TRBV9,CASSVGTGGSTGELFF,TGTGCCAGCAGCGTAGGGACAGGGGGCTCCACCGGGGAGCTGTTTTTT
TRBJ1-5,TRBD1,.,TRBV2,CASSSSGTGDQPQHF,TGTGCCAGCAGCTCCTCCGGGACAGGGGACCAGCCCCAGCATTTT
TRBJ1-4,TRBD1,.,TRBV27,CASSLSTGGEKLFF,TGTGCCAGCAGTTTATCGACAGGGGGTGAAAAACTGTTTTTT
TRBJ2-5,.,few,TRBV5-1,CASSLYQGTQETQYF,TGCGCCAGCAGCCTTTATCAGGGAACCCAAGAGACCCAGTACTTC
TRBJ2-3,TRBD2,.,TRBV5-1,CASSLGLAGIIGVGTDTQYF,TGCGCCAGCAGCTTGGGGCTAGCGGGGATAATTGGTGTTGGCACAGATACGCAGTATTTT
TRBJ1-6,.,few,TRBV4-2,CASSPYFQEFNSPLHF,TGTGCCAGCAGCCCGTACTTCCAGGAATTTAATTCACCCCTCCACTTT
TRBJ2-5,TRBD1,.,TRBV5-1,CASSLAGQLETQYF,TGCGCCAGCAGCTTGGCGGGACAGTTAGAGACCCAGTACTTC
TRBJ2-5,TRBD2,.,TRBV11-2,CASARLAGGQETQYF,TGTGCCAGCGCGCGACTAGCGGGGGGCCAAGAGACCCAGTACTTC
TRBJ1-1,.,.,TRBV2,CASSEAPRGTEAFF,TGTGCCAGCAGTGAAGCTCCGAGAGGAACTGAAGCTTTCTTT
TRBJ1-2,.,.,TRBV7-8,CASSLAPGDGYTF,TGTGCCAGCAGCTTAGCGCCCGGGGATGGCTACACCTTC
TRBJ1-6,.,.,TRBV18,CASSPGAGSSPLHF,TGTGCCAGCTCACCAGGGGCTGGAAGTTCACCCCTCCACTTT
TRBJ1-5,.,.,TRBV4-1,CASSPSIMDGGDQPQHF,TGCGCCAGCAGCCCTTCTATCATGGACGGAGGGGATCAGCCCCAGCATTTT
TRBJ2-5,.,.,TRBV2,CASIKGVGGVAKLETQYF,TGTGCCAGCATAAAGGGGGTGGGAGGGGTCGCCAAACTCGAGACCCAGTACTTC
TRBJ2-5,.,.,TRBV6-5,CASSRAWETQYF,TGTGCCAGCAGCAGAGCGTGGGAGACCCAGTACTTC
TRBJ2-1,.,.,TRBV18,CASSRGGTGEQFF,TGTGCCAGCTCACGGGGAGGGACAGGTGAGCAGTTCTTC
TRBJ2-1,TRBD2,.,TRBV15,CATSRGTSGTNEQFF,TGTGCCACCAGCAGAGGGACTAGCGGGACCAATGAGCAGTTCTTC